The clone carrying this TCR beta chain has only a few counts. Vbeta (60) and Jbeta (13) primers were used in the PCR. Here immunoSEQ multiplex PCR was the method, and the copy in TCRdb shows in-frame clones only, minus some. Of some 120,000 clones in the sample, 74% are singletons; the top ten hold 5.5% to 7.5%. Germline CDR1 SGHDT, CDR2 YYEEEE. The length of the CDR3 is 13 residues. The sample is drawn from a study of cytomegalovirus exposure and HLA in healthy donors. V and J are TRBV5-6 and TRBJ2-5; no firm D call. TRBJ2-7 matches the DNA end more closely, so the J call is doubtful. Sequenced: PBMCs. This TCR came from a woman aged 50 to 60 in good health and CMV-seropositive. This CDR3 is CASSSSLTYEQYF. In DNA form, the CDR3 reads TGTGCCAGCAGCTCCTCCCTAACCTACGAGCAGTACTTC.